These T cell receptor beta chains were read from a single sample in a study of T cell repertoires in cytomegalovirus infection. From the reads, TCRdb called clonotypes with MiXCR, one entry per CDR3 protein. Among about 680,000 distinct CDR3 sequences listed, 24% were seen once. Sequencing input: CD8+ T cells from PBMCs. The receptors come from a human donor in good health (CMV status not recorded). Some clones in this sample may be carry-over from other donors' samples. CDR3s include the opening cysteine and the closing phenylalanine or tryptophan. D genes are given only for firm matches. Some rows have no size entry. The others give once, few or many, or a class for an expanded clone.

TRBV6-5	.	TRBJ2-1	.	TGTGCCAGCAGTCTAACTCGCGTGGGATCCTACAATGAGCAGTTCTTC	CASSLTRVGSYNEQFF
TRBV10-3	.	TRBJ1-2	.	TGTGCCATCAGAAGCCAGCCCTATGGCTACACCTTC	CAIRSQPYGYTF
TRBV19	few	TRBJ2-1	.	TGTGCCAGTAGTATGGGCCGGTACAATGAGCAGTTCTTC	CASSMGRYNEQFF
TRBV12-3/TRBV12-4	.	TRBJ2-7	.	TGTGCCAGCACCGCGTTGGGGCCCAAATACGAGCAGTACTTC	CASTALGPKYEQYF
TRBV7-6	few	TRBJ1-6	.	TGTGCCAGCAGCGTCCTCCTTGATGGTTCACCCCTCCACTTT	CASSVLLDGSPLHF
TRBV5-6	.	TRBJ2-1	TRBD2	TGTGCCTACGGGGAGGGCGGTGGCGGGAATGAGCAGTTCTTC	CAYGEGGGGNEQFF
TRBV28	.	TRBJ2-1	TRBD2	TGTGCCAGCAGTTTGGCGGGACTAGCGGGGTATAATGAGCAGTTCTTC	CASSLAGLAGYNEQFF
TRBV2	.	TRBJ2-7	.	TGTGCCAGCTACGACGGCCTCTCCTACGAGCAGTACTTC	CASYDGLSYEQYF
TRBV7-9	.	TRBJ2-7	.	TGTGCCAGCAGCTTAGAAAACCTCTACGAGCAGTACTTC	CASSLENLYEQYF
TRBV7-6	many	TRBJ2-1	TRBD1	TGTGCCAGCAGCCCGACTCGGACAGGGGACGCCTACAATGAGCAGTTCTTC	CASSPTRTGDAYNEQFF
TRBV29-1	few	TRBJ1-1	.	TGCAGCGCTGCGGGGGAGGGCTGGACTGAAGCTTTCTTT	CSAAGEGWTEAFF
TRBV2	few	TRBJ2-7	.	TGTGCCAGCAAAACGGGTACCTACGAGCAGTACTTC	CASKTGTYEQYF
TRBV7-9	.	TRBJ1-1	.	TGTGCCAGCAGCTCCGACCCGAAGGGCACTGAAGCTTTCTTT	CASSSDPKGTEAFF
TRBV4-1	many	TRBJ1-1	.	TGCGCCAGCAGCCAATTTCAGGACGACACTGAAGCTTTCTTT	CASSQFQDDTEAFF
TRBV12-3/TRBV12-4	few	TRBJ2-3	TRBD1	TGTGCCAGCAGTCACCGGACAGGGTCTTCGGGCACAGATACGCAGTATTTT	CASSHRTGSSGTDTQYF
TRBV7-9	many	TRBJ1-1	.	TGTGCCAGCAGCCACGACAAGAACACTGAAGCTTTCTTT	CASSHDKNTEAFF
TRBV4-2	.	TRBJ2-3	.	TGTGCCAGCAGCCCTATGGGCGGGGGCCCTAGCACAGATACGCAGTATTTT	CASSPMGGGPSTDTQYF
TRBV29-1	.	TRBJ1-2	.	TGCAGCGGGGGGCGGACGGGCCATAACTATGGCTACACCTTC	CSGGRTGHNYGYTF
TRBV29-1	.	TRBJ2-2	TRBD1	TGCAGCGTTGAATACCGGGACAGGGGGCTCGGCACCGGGGAGCTGTTTTTT	CSVEYRDRGLGTGELFF
TRBV27	many	TRBJ1-2	TRBD1	TGTGCCAGCAGTTTGGGACCGTCCGGGACAGTCTATGGCTACACCTTC	CASSLGPSGTVYGYTF
TRBV6-6	many	TRBJ2-1	TRBD2	TGTGCCAGCAGTTCGGGGGGGGGGTTCTCCTACAATGAGCAGTTCTTC	CASSSGGGFSYNEQFF
TRBV6-1	many	TRBJ2-5	.	TGTGCCAGCAAAGGAGGCCGGGAGACCCAGTACTTC	CASKGGRETQYF
TRBV19	.	TRBJ2-3	.	TGTGCCAGTAGTAAACAGGGCACAGATACGCAGTATTTT	CASSKQGTDTQYF
TRBV20-1	few	TRBJ2-3	TRBD2	TGCAGTGCAACCAACTCTAGCGGGGGCACAGATACGCAGTATTTT	CSATNSSGGTDTQYF
TRBV29-1	few	TRBJ1-1	TRBD1	TGCAGCGTTGGCGAAGGGGGCTTCACTGAAGCTTTCTTT	CSVGEGGFTEAFF
TRBV28	.	TRBJ2-3	.	TGTGCCAGCAGCCTGGACAGCGCGAGCACAGATACGCAGTATTTT	CASSLDSASTDTQYF
TRBV12-3/TRBV12-4	once	TRBJ2-5	.	TGTGCCAGCAGTTTCCTCTCCCGTGAGACCCAGTACTTC	CASSFLSRETQYF
TRBV6-5	.	TRBJ2-1	TRBD2	TGTGCCAGCACGCGGGGGGGCGGTGAGCAGTTCTTC	CASTRGGGEQFF
TRBV6-5	few	TRBJ2-1	.	TGTGCCAGCAGTTACTCGGGGGTGATAGGGGGTAATGAGCAGTTCTTC	CASSYSGVIGGNEQFF
TRBV12-3/TRBV12-4	.	TRBJ2-3	.	TGTGCCAGCAGTTTGGGGCTTTATACGCAGTATTTT	CASSLGLYTQYF
TRBV2	few	TRBJ2-2	.	TGTGCCAGCAGTCCACGTTTCCCCGGGGAGCTGTTTTTT	CASSPRFPGELFF
TRBV12-3/TRBV12-4	many	TRBJ2-1	.	TGTGCCAGCATTTTCAGGAGGGATGAGCAGTTCTTC	CASIFRRDEQFF
TRBV19	.	TRBJ2-4	.	TGTGCCAGTAGTACCCGGATAGCCAAAAACATTCAGTACTTC	CASSTRIAKNIQYF
TRBV6-2/TRBV6-3	.	TRBJ2-5	TRBD1	TGTGCCAGCACCTCCCCCGAGGACAGGACATGGGAGACCCAGTACTTC	CASTSPEDRTWETQYF
TRBV2	.	TRBJ2-3	.	TGTGCCAGCAGGGGGACTCTTATGGCAGATACGCAGTATTTT	CASRGTLMADTQYF
TRBV3-1	.	TRBJ2-5	TRBD1	TGTGCCAGCAGCCCTCACCTTGAGGGACAGGGGACAGAGACCCAGTACTTC	CASSPHLEGQGTETQYF
TRBV20-1	.	TRBJ1-1	.	TGCAGTGCTAGACCAACCTGGAGGGGTGAAGCTTTCTTT	CSARPTWRGEAFF
TRBV6-6	.	TRBJ1-5	TRBD1	TGTGTCAGCATGTTACGGGACAGGGATTTATCGCCCCAGCATTTT	CVSMLRDRDLSPQHF
TRBV5-1	.	TRBJ2-1	.	TGCGCCAGCAGCTTACCGAGTCACGACAATGAGCAGTTCTTC	CASSLPSHDNEQFF
TRBV14	few	TRBJ2-1	.	TGTGCCAGCAGCCAAGATTTGGCTTTCGGGCTTAGCTCCTACAATGAGCAGTTCTTC	CASSQDLAFGLSSYNEQFF
TRBV20-1	.	TRBJ2-5	TRBD2	TGCAGTGCTAGAGATAGAAGCAGTCGGGCCAGCGGGGGAAGAGGGGAGACCCAGTACTTC	CSARDRSSRASGGRGETQYF
TRBV6-6	many	TRBJ1-2	TRBD1	TGTGCCAGCAGAGACCTTGGACAGGCATATGGCTACACCTTC	CASRDLGQAYGYTF
TRBV27	.	TRBJ1-1	.	TGTGCCAGCAGTAGGGCGGTCAGCTTGAACACTGAAGCTTTCTTT	CASSRAVSLNTEAFF
TRBV7-6	many	TRBJ1-6	TRBD1	TGTGCCAGCAGCTCCGGACAGGGGAATTCACCCCTCCACTTT	CASSSGQGNSPLHF
TRBV6-2/TRBV6-3	many	TRBJ2-5	.	TGTGCCAGCAGTTACCTGGGCCCTTGGGAGACCCAGTACTTC	CASSYLGPWETQYF
TRBV7-8	many	TRBJ1-1	.	TGTGCCAGCAGCTTGGCGCCGGGGCCTTGGGACACTGAAGCTTTCTTT	CASSLAPGPWDTEAFF
TRBV19	.	TRBJ2-1	TRBD2	TGTGCCACTTGCAAAGCGGGGAGTACTCTCAATGAGCAGTTCTTC	CATCKAGSTLNEQFF
TRBV12-3/TRBV12-4	.	TRBJ2-1	TRBD2	TGTGCCAGCAAGCGGGGCTCGGGGGATGAGCAGTTCTTC	CASKRGSGDEQFF
TRBV19	many	TRBJ2-1	.	TGTGCCAGCAGCTCCGGTAGCTCCTACAATGAGCAGTTCTTC	CASSSGSSYNEQFF
TRBV28	few	TRBJ1-1	.	TGTGCCAGCACCCCCCCGGGGTCGCCTGAAGCTTTCTTT	CASTPPGSPEAFF
TRBV11-2	.	TRBJ2-5	TRBD1	TGTGCCAGCAGCTTTTTAGACAGGGCCCAAGAGACCCAGTACTTC	CASSFLDRAQETQYF
TRBV7-8	many	TRBJ1-2	.	TGTGCCAGCAGCTCACGGACGGACTATGGCTACACCTTC	CASSSRTDYGYTF
TRBV5-1	.	TRBJ1-2	.	TGCGCCAGCAGCCCCGACGGGACACCCTCCTATGGCTACACCTTC	CASSPDGTPSYGYTF
TRBV5-6	many	TRBJ2-2	.	TGTGCCAGCAGCTTTGGAGGGTCCACCGGGGAGCTGTTTTTT	CASSFGGSTGELFF
TRBV7-9	.	TRBJ2-5	.	TGTGCCAGCAGCCCCGAGGGGGTTCGAGAGACCCAGTACTTC	CASSPEGVRETQYF
TRBV29-1	.	TRBJ2-7	.	TGCAGCGGGCTGACAGCCGACTCCTACGAGCAGTACTTC	CSGLTADSYEQYF
TRBV7-9	many	TRBJ2-1	.	TGTGCCAGCAGCTTCGCTCTTCTGGACACCGAGCAGTTCTTC	CASSFALLDTEQFF
TRBV7-9	few	TRBJ2-1	.	TGTGCCAGCAGCCCCGGTGGCGAGGGTCCGTTCTTC	CASSPGGEGPFF
TRBV5-6	few	TRBJ2-1	TRBD2	TGTGCCAGCAACGGACGGACTAGCGGGCCCTACAATGAGCAGTTCTTC	CASNGRTSGPYNEQFF
TRBV7-9	.	TRBJ2-3	.	TGTGCCAGCAGCCCGACCCTACTCGTGACCAGCACAGATACGCAGTATTTT	CASSPTLLVTSTDTQYF